Below are 18 T cell receptor delta chains sequenced from a single sample in a study of gammadelta T cells in human blood. TCRdb re-called the RT-PCR reads with CATT. The sample gives roughly 240 delta-chain clones, 25% to 30% of which show up once; under 65% is in the top ten. The sequencing input was non-Vgamma9Vdelta2 gamma-delta T cells from adult blood. Receptor source: a human donor.

This clone turned up a few times. This could be a read error, since a much larger clone is one nucleotide away. The same CDR3 also results from other DNA sequences found in this sample. The genes are TRDV2 and TRDJ1, with 8 bases aligning to TRDD3. This CDR3 contains 20 residues. CDR1 is GEAIGNYY, CDR2 EKD, per germline. CDR3 residues: CACDTGGLGDPLRYTDKLIF. The CDR3 bases are TGTGCCTGTGACACAGGAGGCCTGGGGGACCCCTTGAGGTACACTGATAAACTCATCTTT.

Note on this clone: This may be a read error, as it is one base from a much larger clone. Other DNA sequences in this specimen translate into the identical CDR3. The chain links TRDV1 to TRDJ1; 7 bases are a match to TRDD3. The germline CDR1 and CDR2 sequences are TSWWSYY and QGS. CDR3 length equals 19 residues. CDR3 DNA sequence: TGTGCTCTTGGGGAGTTTCCACCTGGGGCTGGGGGGTCGGCCGATAAACTCATTTTT. Protein product: CALGEFPPGAGGSADKLIF.

Concerning this clone itself: A clone one base away is much larger, so this may be a read error. This CDR3 is also generated by other DNA sequences in the sample. The chain links TRDV1 to TRDJ1, with 11 bases lining up with TRDD3. Trimming cost V 2 bases and J 5 bases; bases outside gene matches: 34. This CDR3 is built from 25 residues. Germline CDR1 is TSWWSYY and CDR2 is QGS. The CDR3 here is CALGESPILLPLRGLGGYGTDKLIF. The CDR3, as DNA: TGTGCTCTTGGGGAATCCCCCATCCTTCTTCCCCTCCGAGGACTTGGGGGATACGGTACTGATAAACTCATCTTT.

As for this clone: A far larger clone is just one base off, so this is likely a read error. Distinct nucleotide sequences in the sample also encode this CDR3. The rearrangement uses TRDV1 and TRDJ1; 12 bases align to TRDD3. This CDR3 is 20 amino acids long. The germline CDR1 and CDR2 sequences are TSWWSYY and QGS. This CDR3 is CALGEGWALNWGIPSDKLIF. The CDR3, as DNA: TGTGCTCTTGGGGAAGGATGGGCCCTCAACTGGGGGATACCGTCCGATAAGCTCATCTTT.

This clone was seen a few times. With a far larger clone one base away, a read error is the likely cause. V usage is TRDV3 and J usage is TRDJ1; D possibly corresponds to TRDD3 (5 bases). Per germline, CDR1 TVYSNPD and CDR2 GDNSRS (reference sequence). This CDR3 has 16 residues. Here the CDR3 DNA reads TGTGCCTCCGCTCGGGGAGGAGGGGCTCTCGCCGATAAATTCATCTTT. It encodes CASARGGGALADKFIF. Complete variable domain (other parts from reference TRDV3 and TRDJ1): CDKVTQSSPDQTVASGSEVVLLCTYDTVYSNPDLFWYRIRPDYSFQFVFYGDNSRSEGADFTQGRFSVKHILTQKAFHLVISPVRTEDSATYYCASARGGGALADKFIFGKGTRVTVEP.

By sample fraction, this clone is hyperexpanded (1% or more). Other DNA variants within this sample encode the same CDR3. The rearrangement uses TRDV2 and TRDJ1, with 8 bases aligning to TRDD3. CDR1 and CDR2 from the germline V gene are GEAIGNYY and EKD. The trim removed 1 base at V and 0 bases at J, leaving 18 bases unmatched. The CDR3 is 20 residues long. DNA for the CDR3: TGTGCCTGTGACACAGGAGGCCTGGGGGACCCCTTGAGGTACACCGATAAACTCATCTTT. This codes for CACDTGGLGDPLRYTDKLIF.

The table lists this clone with a few counts. A much larger clone differs from this one at a single base, so this may be a read error. The sample holds other DNA sequences that translate to the same CDR3. The chain employs TRDV1 and TRDJ1, with TRDD3 matching over 7 bases. Germline assignment: CDR1 TSWWSYY and CDR2 QGS. The CDR3 has 19 residues. The CDR3 reads CALGNDIYVLGDHTDKLIF. The CDR3 nucleotides read TGTGCTCTTGGGAACGACATCTACGTTTTGGGGGACCACACTGATAAACTCATCTTT.

This clone has just a few counts. A far larger clone is only one base removed, so a read error is likely. The V call is TRDV2, the J call TRDJ3; D is possibly TRDD3 (5 bases). This CDR3 is 15 amino acids long. CDR1 and CDR2 (germline): GEAIGNYY, EKD. The germline V and J ends were trimmed by 0 bases and 11 bases, with 13 bases remaining between them. This CDR3 reads CACDTGGPNPRQMFF. The CDR3 nucleotides read TGTGCCTGTGACACCGGGGGGCCCAACCCCCGACAGATGTTTTTC.

Of note for this clone: A far more abundant clone sits one base away, making this likely a read error. The chain uses TRDV1 and TRDJ1; 7 nucleotides match TRDD3. V lost 1 base and J lost 0; bases outside the gene matches: 26. The CDR3 loop spans 23 amino acids. The V gene's germline CDR1 is TSWWSYY and CDR2 QGS. Here the CDR3 reads CALGEPPSCWGPDSYVYTDKLIF. CDR3 DNA: TGTGCTCTTGGGGAACCTCCCTCCTGCTGGGGGCCAGATAGTTACGTCTACACCGATAAACTCATCTTT.

A remark on this clone: A far larger clone is one base from this, pointing to a likely read error. Additional DNA sequences in this sample encode the identical CDR3. The V call is TRDV1, the J call TRDJ1, with a tentative D call TRDD3 (6 bases). CDR3 length: 19 residues. V was cut by 3 bases and J by 3 bases, with 26 bases left in between. Germline V lookup: CDR1 TSWWSYY, CDR2 QGS. In DNA, the CDR3 is TGTGCTCTTGGGGAGTTTCCACCTGGGGCCGGGGGGTCGGCCGATAAACTCATCTTT. This encodes CALGEFPPGAGGSADKLIF.

Within the sample, this clone is hyperexpanded. Other DNA sequences in this sample translate to the same CDR3. V and J are TRDV2 and TRDJ3; D is possibly TRDD3 (5 bases). The CDR3 extends over 15 amino acids. V was clipped by 0 bases and J by 8 bases, with 10 bases between them. CDR1 is GEAIGNYY, CDR2 EKD, per germline. The CDR3, as DNA: TGTGCCTGTGACACCGGGGGGCCCAACACCCGACAGATGTTTTTC. This encodes CACDTGGPNTRQMFF.

As for this clone: A read error may explain this, as a much larger clone is one base away. Other DNA sequences of this sample code for an identical CDR3. The genes are TRDV1 and TRDJ1, with TRDD3 matching over 9 bases. The junction had 23 bases not matched to a gene; V was cut back by 1 base and J by 5 bases. This CDR3 region has 21 residues. CDR1 and CDR2 (germline): TSWWSYY, QGS. CDR3 nucleotide sequence: TGTGCTCTTGGGGAACCTCATAATCCTGGGCTGGGGGATTACTGCACTGATAAACTCATCTTT. Translating gives CALGEPHNPGLGDYCTDKLIF.

This clone has only a few counts. Given a far larger clone just one base away, this is likely a sequencing read error. The same CDR3 arises from other DNA sequences in this sample as well. This chain links TRDV1 with TRDJ1, with 9 bases lining up with TRDD3. Per germline, CDR1 TSWWSYY and CDR2 QGS. The V and J ends lost 1 base and 5 bases, in that order; junction bases with no gene match: 23. There are 21 residues in the CDR3. CDR3 protein: CALGEPHNPGLGDYCTDKLIF. CDR3 DNA sequence: TGTGCTCTTGGGGAACCTCATAATCCTGGGCTGGGGGATTACTGCACAGATAAACTCATCTTT.

This clone has a handful of counts. A single base is all that separates this from a far larger clone, so a read error is likely. This chain links TRDV1 with TRDJ3; TRDD3 aligns across 10 bases. The germline gives CDR1 TSWWSYY, CDR2 QGS. Unmatched junction bases numbered 14, after V lost 6 bases and J lost 0 bases. The CDR3 is 21 residues long. CDR3 region: CALGSTGGCASSSWDTRQMFF. Here the CDR3 DNA reads TGTGCTCTTGGTAGTACTGGGGGATGCGCCTCTAGCTCCTGGGACACCCGACAGATGTTTTTC.

On this clone: This likely came from a read error, as a far larger clone is one base away. The sample has other DNA sequences that encode this CDR3 too. V gene TRDV1 combines with J gene TRDJ1, with 11 bases matching TRDD3. V shed 1 base, J shed 4 bases, and the junction held 26 bases outside the gene matches. Looked up from germline, CDR1 is TSWWSYY and CDR2 is QGS. CDR3 length: 23 residues. CDR3 nucleotide sequence: TGTGCTCTTGGGGAACCAGGCCTTCCTACTGGGGGATATGCCTGGCCGCGCAGCGATAAACTCATCTTT. Translated, it gives CALGEPGLPTGGYAWPRSDKLIF.

On this clone: One base separates it from a far larger clone, so it is likely a read error. Other DNA sequences in this specimen translate into the identical CDR3. V usage is TRDV3 and J usage is TRDJ1; 7 bases map to TRDD3. Germline assignment: CDR1 TVYSNPD and CDR2 GDNSRS (reference sequence). The CDR3 contains 14 residues. The trim removed 1 base at V and 0 bases at J, leaving 5 bases unmatched. DNA of the CDR3: TGTGCCTTTACATCCTGGGGGTACACCGATAAACTCATCTTT. Protein sequence: CAFTSWGYTDKLIF.

By frequency in the sample, this clone is large (0.1 to 1%). The V and J genes are TRDV1 and TRDJ1; 8 bases agree with TRDD2. Per the germline V gene, CDR1 is TSWWSYY and CDR2 is QGS. V lost 0 bases and J lost 0; bases outside the gene matches: 15. The CDR3 has 20 residues. CDR3 in amino acids: CALGELNELPTWGYTDKLIF. CDR3 bases: TGTGCTCTTGGGGAACTAAATGAGCTTCCTACGTGGGGTTACACCGATAAACTCATCTTT.

Remarks on this clone: TCRdb has a much larger clone's protein, which differs at residue 10 from the translation of this DNA, likely because of a read error; what is shown is the protein translated from the DNA. The chain couples TRDV3 to TRDJ1, with 9 bases identical to TRDD3. Germline assignment: CDR1 TVYSNPD and CDR2 GDNSRS (reference sequence). The CDR3 has 15 residues. V lost 1 base to trimming and J lost 4 bases; unmatched junction nucleotides: 10. The CDR3 loop reads CAFTTLGDLIDKLIF. The CDR3 nucleotides are TGTGCCTTTACCACTCTGGGGGATCTTATCGATAAACTCATCTTT.